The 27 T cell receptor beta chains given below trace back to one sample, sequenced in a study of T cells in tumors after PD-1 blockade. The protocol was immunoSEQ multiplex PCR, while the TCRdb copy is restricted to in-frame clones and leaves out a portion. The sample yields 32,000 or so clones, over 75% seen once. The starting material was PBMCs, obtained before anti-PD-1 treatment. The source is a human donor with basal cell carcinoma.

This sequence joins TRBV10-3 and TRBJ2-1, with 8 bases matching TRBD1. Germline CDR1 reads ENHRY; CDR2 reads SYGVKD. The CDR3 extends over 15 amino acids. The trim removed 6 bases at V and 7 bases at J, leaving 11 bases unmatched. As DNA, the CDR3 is TGTGCCATCAGGGAGGGCAGGACAGGGCTGAATGAGCAGTTCTTC. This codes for CAIREGRTGLNEQFF.

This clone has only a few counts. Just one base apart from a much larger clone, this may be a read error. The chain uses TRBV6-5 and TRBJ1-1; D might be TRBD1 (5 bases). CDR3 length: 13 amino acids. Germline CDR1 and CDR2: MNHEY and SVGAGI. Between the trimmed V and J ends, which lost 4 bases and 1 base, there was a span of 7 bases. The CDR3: CASSSGQNTEAFF. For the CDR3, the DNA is TGTGCCAGCAGTTCCGGACAGAACACTGAAGCTTTCTTT.

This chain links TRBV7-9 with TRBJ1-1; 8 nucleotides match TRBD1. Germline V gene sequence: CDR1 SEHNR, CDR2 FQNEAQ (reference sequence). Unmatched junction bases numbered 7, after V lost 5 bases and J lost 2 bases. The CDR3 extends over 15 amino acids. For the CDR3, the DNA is TGTGCCAGCAGCGATCTACAGGGGGGCAACACTGAAGCTTTCTTT. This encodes CASSDLQGGNTEAFF.

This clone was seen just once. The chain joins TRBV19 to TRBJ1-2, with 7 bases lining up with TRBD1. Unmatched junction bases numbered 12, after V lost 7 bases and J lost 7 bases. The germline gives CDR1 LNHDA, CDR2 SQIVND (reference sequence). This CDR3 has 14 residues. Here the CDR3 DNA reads TGTGCCAGTACCGAAAATAAGGGGGCGCCTGGCTACACCTTC. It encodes CASTENKGAPGYTF.

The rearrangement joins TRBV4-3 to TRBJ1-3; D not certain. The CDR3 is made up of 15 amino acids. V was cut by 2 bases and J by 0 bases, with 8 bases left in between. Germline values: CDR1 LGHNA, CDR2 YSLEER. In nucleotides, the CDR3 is TGCGCCAGCAGCCAATCAAGGAGCTCTGGAAACACCATATATTTT. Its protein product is CASSQSRSSGNTIYF.

CDR3 region: CASSLARTSGRNTGELFF. The CDR3 DNA follows: TGTGCCAGCAGCTTGGCCCGGACTAGCGGGAGGAACACCGGGGAGCTGTTTTTT. The chain combines TRBV5-6 with TRBJ2-2; 13 nucleotides agree with TRBD2. J was trimmed by 1 base and V by 0 bases; bases with no gene match: 3. CDR1 is SGHDT, CDR2 YYEEEE, per germline. The CDR3 covers 18 residues.

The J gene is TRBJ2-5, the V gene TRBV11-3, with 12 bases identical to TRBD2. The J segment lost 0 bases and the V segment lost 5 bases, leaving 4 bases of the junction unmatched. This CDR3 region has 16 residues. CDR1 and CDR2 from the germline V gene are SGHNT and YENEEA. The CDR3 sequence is CASSVGLAGHQETQYF. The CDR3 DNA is TGTGCCAGCAGCGTAGGACTAGCGGGACACCAAGAGACCCAGTACTTC.

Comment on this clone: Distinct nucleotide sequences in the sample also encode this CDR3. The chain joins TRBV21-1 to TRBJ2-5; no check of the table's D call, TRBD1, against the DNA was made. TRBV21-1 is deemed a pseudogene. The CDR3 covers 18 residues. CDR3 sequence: CASSKAALMWQAQETQYF. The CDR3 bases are TGTGCCAGCAGCAAAGCGGCTCTGATGTGGCAGGCGCAAGAGACCCAGTACTTC.

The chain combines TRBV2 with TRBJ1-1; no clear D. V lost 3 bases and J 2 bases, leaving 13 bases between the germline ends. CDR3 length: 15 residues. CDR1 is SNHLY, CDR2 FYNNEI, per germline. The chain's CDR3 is CASSDSTWRNTEAFF. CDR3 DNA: TGTGCCAGCAGTGACTCGACCTGGAGAAACACTGAAGCTTTCTTT.

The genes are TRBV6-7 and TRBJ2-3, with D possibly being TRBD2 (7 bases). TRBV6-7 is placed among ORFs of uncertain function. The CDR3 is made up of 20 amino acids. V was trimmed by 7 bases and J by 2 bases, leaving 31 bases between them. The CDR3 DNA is TGTGCCAGCACCCAAGTCCGTCGGGGGGCGACTGTGAGGATCACAGATACGCAGTATTTT. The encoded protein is CASTQVRRGATVRITDTQYF.

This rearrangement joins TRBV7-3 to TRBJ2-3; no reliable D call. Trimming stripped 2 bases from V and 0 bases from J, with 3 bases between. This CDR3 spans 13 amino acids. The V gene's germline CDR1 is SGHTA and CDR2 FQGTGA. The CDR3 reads CASSLGSTDTQYF. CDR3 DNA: TGTGCCAGCAGCTTAGGCAGCACAGATACGCAGTATTTT.

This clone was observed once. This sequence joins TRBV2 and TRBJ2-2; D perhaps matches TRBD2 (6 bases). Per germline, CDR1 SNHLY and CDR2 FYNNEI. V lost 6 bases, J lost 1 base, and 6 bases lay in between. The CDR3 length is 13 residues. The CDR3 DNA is TGTGCCAGCAGGCGGGAGAACACCGGGGAGCTGTTTTTT. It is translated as CASRRENTGELFF.

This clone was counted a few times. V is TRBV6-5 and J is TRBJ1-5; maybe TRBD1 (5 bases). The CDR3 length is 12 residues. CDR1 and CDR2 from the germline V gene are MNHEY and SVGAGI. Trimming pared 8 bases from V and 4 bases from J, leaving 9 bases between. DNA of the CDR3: TGTGCCAGCCAGGAGGGGAATCAGCCCCAGCATTTT. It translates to CASQEGNQPQHF.

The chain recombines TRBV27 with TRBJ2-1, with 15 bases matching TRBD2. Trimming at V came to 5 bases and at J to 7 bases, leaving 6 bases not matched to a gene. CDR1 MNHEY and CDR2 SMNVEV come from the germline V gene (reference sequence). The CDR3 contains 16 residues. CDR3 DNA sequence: TGTGCCAGCAGTCCCCGAGGACTAGCGGGGGGGAATGAGCAGTTCTTC. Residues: CASSPRGLAGGNEQFF.

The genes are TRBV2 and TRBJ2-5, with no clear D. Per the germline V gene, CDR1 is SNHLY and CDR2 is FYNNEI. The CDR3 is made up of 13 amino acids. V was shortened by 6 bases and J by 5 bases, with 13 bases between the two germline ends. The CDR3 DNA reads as TGTGCCAGCAGCCCGGGCCCCCTTGAGACCCAGTACTTC. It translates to CASSPGPLETQYF.

The CDR3 sequence is CASSFIGTSGPSSYNEQFF. CDR3 DNA sequence: TGTGCCAGCAGCTTCATAGGGACTAGCGGACCCAGCTCCTACAATGAGCAGTTCTTC. J is TRBJ2-1 and V is TRBV7-2; 11 bases fit TRBD2. Germline CDR1 SGHTA, CDR2 FQGNSA. Germline trimming cut 3 bases from V and 0 bases from J; bases unmatched to any gene: 10. CDR3 size: 19 residues.

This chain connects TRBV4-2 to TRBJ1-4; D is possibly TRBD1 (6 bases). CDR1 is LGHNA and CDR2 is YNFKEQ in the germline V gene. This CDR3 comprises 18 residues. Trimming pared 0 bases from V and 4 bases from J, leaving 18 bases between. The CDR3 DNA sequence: TGTGCCAGCAGCCAAGAACTTGGAGGGAGAGGGGGTAATGAAAAACTGTTTTTT. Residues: CASSQELGGRGGNEKLFF.

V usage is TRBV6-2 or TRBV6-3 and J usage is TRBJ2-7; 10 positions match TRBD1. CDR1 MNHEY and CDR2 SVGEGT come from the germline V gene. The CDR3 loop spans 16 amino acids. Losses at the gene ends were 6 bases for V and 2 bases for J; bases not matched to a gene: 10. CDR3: CASSGTGDIGPYEQYF. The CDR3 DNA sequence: TGTGCCAGCAGCGGGACAGGGGATATAGGGCCCTACGAGCAGTACTTC.

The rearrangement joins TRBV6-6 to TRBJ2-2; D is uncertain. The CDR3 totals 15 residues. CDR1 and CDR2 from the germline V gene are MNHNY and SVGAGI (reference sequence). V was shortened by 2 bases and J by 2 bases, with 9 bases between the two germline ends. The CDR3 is CASSYGHLNTGELFF. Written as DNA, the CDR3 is TGTGCCAGCAGTTACGGGCACCTTAACACCGGGGAGCTGTTTTTT.

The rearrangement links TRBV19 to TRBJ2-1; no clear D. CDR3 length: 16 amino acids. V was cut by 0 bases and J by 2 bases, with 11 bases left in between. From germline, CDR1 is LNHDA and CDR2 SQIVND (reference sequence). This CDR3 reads CASSIERGTTYNEQFF. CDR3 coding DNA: TGTGCCAGTAGTATAGAGCGAGGTACTACCTACAATGAGCAGTTCTTC.

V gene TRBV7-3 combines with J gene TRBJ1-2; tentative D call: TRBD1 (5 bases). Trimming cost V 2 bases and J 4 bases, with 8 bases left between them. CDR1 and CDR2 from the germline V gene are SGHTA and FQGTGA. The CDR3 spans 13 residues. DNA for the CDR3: TGTGCCAGCAGCTTAGCAGGGCTCTATGGCTACACCTTC. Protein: CASSLAGLYGYTF.

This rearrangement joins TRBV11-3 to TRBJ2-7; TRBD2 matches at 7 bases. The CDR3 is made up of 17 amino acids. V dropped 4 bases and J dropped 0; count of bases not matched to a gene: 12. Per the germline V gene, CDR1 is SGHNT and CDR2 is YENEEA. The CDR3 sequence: CASSSGVGLADSYEQYF. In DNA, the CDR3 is TGTGCCAGCAGCTCTGGGGTGGGGCTAGCGGACTCCTACGAGCAGTACTTC.

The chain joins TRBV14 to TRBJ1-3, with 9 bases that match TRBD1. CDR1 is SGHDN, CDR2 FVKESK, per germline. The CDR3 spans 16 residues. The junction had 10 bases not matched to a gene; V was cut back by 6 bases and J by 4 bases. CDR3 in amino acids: CASRHTGTGNGNTIYF. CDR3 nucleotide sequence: TGTGCCAGCAGACACACCGGGACAGGGAACGGAAACACCATATATTTT.

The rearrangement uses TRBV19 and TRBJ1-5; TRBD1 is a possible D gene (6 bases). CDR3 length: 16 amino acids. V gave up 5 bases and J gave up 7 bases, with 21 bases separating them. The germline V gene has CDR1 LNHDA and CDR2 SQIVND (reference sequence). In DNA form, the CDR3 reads TGTGCCAGTAGTCCCGTCCCGGACAGTCTTGGGCAGCCCCAGCATTTT. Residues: CASSPVPDSLGQPQHF.

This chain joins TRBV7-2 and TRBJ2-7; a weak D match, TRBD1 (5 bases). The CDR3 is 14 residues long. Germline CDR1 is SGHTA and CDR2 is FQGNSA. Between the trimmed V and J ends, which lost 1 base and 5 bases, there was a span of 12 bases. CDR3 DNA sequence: TGTGCCAGCAGCTTAGGCGCAGGGCGGAACGAGCAGTACTTC. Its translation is CASSLGAGRNEQYF.

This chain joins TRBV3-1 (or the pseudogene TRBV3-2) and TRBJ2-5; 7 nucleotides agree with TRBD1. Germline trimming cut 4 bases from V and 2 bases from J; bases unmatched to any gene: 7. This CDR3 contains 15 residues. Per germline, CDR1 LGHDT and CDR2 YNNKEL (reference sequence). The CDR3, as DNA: TGTGCCAGCAGCCCCCTCGGGACAGATCAAGAGACCCAGTACTTC. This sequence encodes CASSPLGTDQETQYF.

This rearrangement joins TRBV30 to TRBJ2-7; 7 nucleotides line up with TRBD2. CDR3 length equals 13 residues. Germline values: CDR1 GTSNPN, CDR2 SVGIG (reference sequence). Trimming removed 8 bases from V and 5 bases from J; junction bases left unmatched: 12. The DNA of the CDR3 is TGTGCCCTGGGGCAGCGGGCGGGAGACGAGCAGTACTTC. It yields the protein CALGQRAGDEQYF.